This T cell receptor beta chain comes out of a study of blood T cell repertoires in COVID-19. Germline V gene data show CDR1 as GTSNPN and CDR2 as SVGIG (reference sequence). This CDR3 has 13 amino acids. Trimming pared 5 bases from V and 4 bases from J, leaving 12 bases between. In the original workflow: For nucleated cells, counts were estimated from reference gene primer amplification. Some clones are missing from TCRdb's copy, which holds only in-frame ones; the method was immunoSEQ multiplex PCR. D and trimming were read from the DNA, whereas the V and J calls and clone size are those reported in that table. The sample has over 200,000 clones; roughly four fifths are singletons.

The receptor was isolated from a man aged 55 to 69 who had recovered from COVID-19. Source material: PBMCs or T cells enriched from blood (not recorded which). The chain carries TRBV30 and TRBJ2-1; D possibly corresponds to TRBD1 (6 bases). The CDR3 sequence is CAWVGDKYNEQFF. CDR3 bases: TGTGCCTGGGTGGGGGACAAATACAATGAGCAGTTCTTC.